The TCR beta chain under discussion was sequenced for a study of T cell responses to AZD1222 COVID-19 vaccine. Turning to this clone: Its specificity is unknown.

Study-wide points: Spike was spanned by vaccine-associated CD4 TCRs, which were dominant at 160-218 and 743-854. Two AZD1222 doses significantly raised spike-specific TCR breadth and depth over controls. Donor demographics were predominantly white British with a female majority; clonal diversity may be underestimated. Among those given AZD1222, only five or six were seropositive at baseline.

The method was immunoSEQ multiplex PCR; TCRdb's version includes in-frame clones alone and lacks a portion of them. The sample includes 75,000 to 95,000 clones, around 93% seen only once; the top ten take 25% to 30%. This CDR3 is 14 amino acids long. V shed 4 bases and J shed 3 bases, with 11 bases lying between them. CDR1 is LGHDT, CDR2 YNNKEL, per germline (reference sequence). The receptor was derived from an adult who received the AZD1222 COVID-19 vaccine. The rearrangement uses TRBV3-1 (or the pseudogene TRBV3-2) and TRBJ2-3; D gene ambiguous. The sample consisted of peripheral blood, taken 28 days after the second AZD1222 dose. CDR3 loop: CASSLLGLTDTQYF. The DNA of the CDR3 is TGTGCCAGCAGCCTACTTGGGCTTACAGATACGCAGTATTTT.